This T cell receptor (beta chain) is drawn from a study of T cells in Graves' hyperthyroidism and ophthalmopathy. Trimming took 5 bases from V and 4 from J; bases not matched to a gene: 10. The V gene's germline CDR1 is SEHNR and CDR2 FQNEAQ (reference sequence). CDR3 length: 16 residues. TCR beta CDR3 regions were amplified from RNA. In the first-round RT-PCR of the TCR CDR3, the HTBI primer set was used. TCRdb re-derived calls from the multiplex PCR reads in MiXCR, one entry per CDR3 protein. The profile shows hundreds of thousands of distinct CDR3 sequences, about 15% of them singletons. The sequence derives from a woman aged 45-59 years with Graves' ophthalmopathy. The sequenced material came from blood. This chain connects TRBV7-9 to TRBJ1-4, with 7 bases lining up with TRBD1. The CDR3 nucleotides read TGTGCCAGCAGCCGGGGACAGCAAAGGGGTAATGAAAAACTGTTTTTT. The encoded protein is CASSRGQQRGNEKLFF.